These 13 T cell receptor beta chains share one sample of origin, sequenced in a study of T cell changes during pregnancy in multiple sclerosis. The assay was immunoSEQ multiplex PCR, and TCRdb's table has in-frame clones only and misses some. The data contain around 60,000 clones, 80% to 90% of them singletons. The material was peripheral blood, obtained in the first trimester of pregnancy. The receptors come from a female donor with multiple sclerosis, enrolled in a pregnancy study.

The chain employs TRBV5-1 and TRBJ1-3; TRBD1 might be the D (6 bases). Germline loops: CDR1 SGHRS, CDR2 YFSETQ. With 0 bases removed from V and 3 bases from J, the gap between germline ends came to 13 bases. CDR3 length equals 16 residues. CDR3 in amino acids: CASSLAGGLGGNTIYF. CDR3 nucleotide sequence: TGCGCCAGCAGCTTGGCCGGGGGGCTGGGTGGAAACACCATATATTTT.

This clone was seen just once. The rearrangement links TRBV11-2 to TRBJ1-2; 9 nucleotides line up with TRBD1. CDR1 and CDR2 from the germline V gene are SGHAT and FQNNGV. This CDR3 spans 13 amino acids. V trimming: 8 bases; J trimming: 6 bases; junction bases outside the gene matches: 7. Written as DNA, the CDR3 is TGTGCCAGCCGATCCACAGGGGGCGATGGCTACACCTTC. Translation gives CASRSTGGDGYTF.

The chain combines TRBV7-2 with TRBJ1-6; TRBD1 is a possible D gene (6 bases). The CDR3 contains 16 residues. Trimming cost V 5 bases and J 0 bases, with 11 bases left between them. Germline assignment: CDR1 SGHTA and CDR2 FQGNSA. The CDR3 sequence is CASSRDTSSYNSPLHF. As DNA, the CDR3 is TGTGCCAGCAGCCGGGACACCAGCTCCTATAATTCACCCCTCCACTTT.

This chain connects TRBV19 to TRBJ1-6; TRBD1 matches at 8 bases. This CDR3 has 16 residues. Unmatched junction bases numbered 6, after V lost 1 base and J lost 7 bases. CDR1 is LNHDA, CDR2 SQIVND, per germline (reference sequence). CDR3: CASSIALGTGNSPLHF. In nucleotides, the CDR3 is TGTGCCAGTAGTATAGCTCTTGGGACAGGAAATTCACCCCTCCACTTT.

The genes are TRBV29-1 and TRBJ1-2; D call uncertain. CDR3 size: 14 residues. The V gene lost 3 bases and the J gene lost 6 bases, with 17 bases spanning the gap. The germline CDR1 and CDR2 sequences are SQVTM and ANQGSEA. CDR3 loop: CSVDRGGGLDGYTF. Here the CDR3 DNA reads TGCAGCGTTGACCGAGGAGGAGGATTAGATGGCTACACCTTC. The full variable domain, completed using reference TRBV29-1 and TRBJ1-2, is SAVISQKPSRDICQRGTSLTIQCQVDSQVTMMFWYRQQPGQSLTLIATANQGSEATYESGFVIDKFPISRPNLTFSTLTVSNMSPEDSSIYLCSVDRGGGLDGYTFGSGTRLTVV.

This clone was recorded only once. The chain is built from TRBV19 and TRBJ2-2; D is unresolved. Deletions cut 6 bases from V and 6 bases from J, with 8 bases between. In germline, CDR1 is LNHDA, CDR2 SQIVND (reference sequence). The CDR3 sequence is 12 residues long. Written as DNA, the CDR3 is TGTGCCAGTAGAGTGGGCGCCGGGGAGCTGTTTTTT. Protein: CASRVGAGELFF.

The rearrangement uses TRBV7-9 and TRBJ2-2, with D tentatively TRBD2 (6 bases). The V gene lost 1 base and the J gene lost 1 base, with 13 bases spanning the gap. The V gene's germline CDR1 is SEHNR and CDR2 FQNEAQ (reference sequence). This CDR3 region has 17 residues. The CDR3 is CASSLGLLRGNTGELFF. CDR3 in DNA: TGTGCCAGCAGCTTAGGGCTATTGCGGGGGAACACCGGGGAGCTGTTTTTT.

This rearrangement joins TRBV7-3 to TRBJ2-1, with TRBD1 identical over 8 bases. CDR3 length: 15 amino acids. Losses at the gene ends were 5 bases for V and 3 bases for J; bases not matched to a gene: 6. Per germline, CDR1 SGHTA and CDR2 FQGTGA. CDR3 nucleotide sequence: TGTGCCAGCAGCCCACAGGGGGGCCTCTACAATGAGCAGTTCTTC. Amino acids: CASSPQGGLYNEQFF.

This clone was counted only a few times. CDR3 residues: CASSLVLSGTEAFF. The CDR3 nucleotides read TGTGCCAGCAGCTTAGTACTCTCGGGGACTGAAGCTTTCTTT. The gene calls are TRBV7-9 and TRBJ1-1; D is ambiguous. The V and J ends lost 1 base and 5 bases respectively, with 11 bases between them. This CDR3 region has 14 residues. Germline V gene sequence: CDR1 SEHNR, CDR2 FQNEAQ (reference sequence). Complete variable domain (other parts from reference TRBV7-9 and TRBJ1-1): DTGVSQNPRHKITKRGQNVTFRCDPISEHNRLYWYRQTLGQGPEFLTYFQNEAQLEKSRLLSDRFSAERPKGSFSTLEIQRTEQGDSAMYLCASSLVLSGTEAFFGQGTRLTVV.

This chain connects TRBV5-1 to TRBJ1-2, with D hard to call. This CDR3 spans 15 amino acids. V shed 0 bases and J shed 7 bases, with 16 bases lying between them. CDR1 is SGHRS and CDR2 is YFSETQ in the germline V gene. CDR3 DNA: TGCGCCAGCAGCTTGGAGGTCGGGAGGGTTAGTGGCTACACCTTC. Its translation is CASSLEVGRVSGYTF.

The V call is TRBV4-2, the J call TRBJ1-2; 8 bases are shared with TRBD1. The CDR3 runs to 15 residues. Germline CDR1 and CDR2: LGHNA and YNFKEQ. After removal of 0 bases from V and 6 bases from J, the junction contained 6 bases not matched to a gene. CDR3 in amino acids: CASSQDVAGGNGYTF. In DNA form, the CDR3 reads TGTGCCAGCAGCCAAGATGTGGCAGGGGGCAATGGCTACACCTTC.

This clone was observed a handful of times. The chain carries TRBV4-2 and TRBJ1-6; D uncertain. The CDR3 is made up of 16 amino acids. From germline, CDR1 is LGHNA and CDR2 YNFKEQ. Trimming took 0 bases from V and 7 from J, leaving 13 bases between them. The CDR3 loop reads CASSQDSRVPNSPLHF. CDR3 nucleotide sequence: TGTGCCAGCAGCCAAGATTCACGGGTCCCAAATTCACCCCTCCACTTT.

This chain connects TRBV5-1 to TRBJ1-3; TRBD1 agrees at 9 bases. Germline-derived CDR1 and CDR2 are SGHRS and YFSETQ. The CDR3 is 21 residues long. Trimming cost V 1 base and J 0 bases; bases outside gene matches: 17. Here the CDR3 DNA reads TGCGCCAGCAGCTTGCGATCGAGCGGGACAGGGTCTTCCCACTCTGGAAACACCATATATTTT. Translating gives CASSLRSSGTGSSHSGNTIYF.